The TCR beta chain under discussion was sequenced for a study of blood T cell repertoires in COVID-19. Overall study: The origin of the acute and convalescent COVID-19 samples was the United States, Italy and Spain.

Germline CDR1 MNHEY, CDR2 SVGAGI. This CDR3 is built from 13 residues. V shed 5 bases and J shed 8 bases, with 15 bases lying between them. As processed by the authors: Reference gene primer amplification gave estimated nucleated cell counts. Profiled with immunoSEQ multiplex PCR; TCRdb holds only in-frame clones, not every one. That table gives V, J and clone size, and the DNA gave D and trimming. In the table there are around 250,000 clones, approximately 88% of which are singletons. Cohort assignment relied on participant-reported clinical history. The V and J genes are TRBV6-5 and TRBJ1-2; the D gene is possibly TRBD1 (6 bases). This TCR derives from a woman aged 40 to 50 with acute COVID-19. The sequenced material came from PBMCs or T cells enriched from blood (not recorded which). CDR3 in amino acids: CASSNQGSSGYTF. CDR3 DNA sequence: TGTGCCAGCAGTAACCAGGGGTCGAGCGGCTACACCTTC.